This T cell receptor beta chain is drawn from a study of OX40 agonist ivuxolimab in advanced cancers. Study details: At 0.01 to 10 mg/kg, ivuxolimab was administered intravenously to patients every 2 weeks.

The repertoire was sequenced with immunoSEQ multiplex PCR; TCRdb's copy has only in-frame clones and lacks some. The sample holds tens of thousands of clones, over 75% seen once. Study-level findings and limits: Relative to CD4+ cells, CD8+ T cells on average had more expanded clones.

With regard to this clone: What it recognizes is unknown.

The CDR3 is 15 amino acids. CDR1 is MRHNA and CDR2 is SNTAGT in the germline V gene. With 0 bases removed from V and 5 bases from J, the gap between germline ends came to 13 bases. Sequences were derived from CD4+ or CD8+ T cells sorted from blood, sampled in a trial of the OX40 agonist ivuxolimab. The chain employs TRBV6-4 and TRBJ1-1; maybe TRBD1 (5 bases). The clonotype comes from an adult with an advanced solid tumor such as melanoma, head and neck, liver or kidney cancer. CDR3 loop: CASSDSGGGLTEAFF. CDR3 coding DNA: TGTGCCAGCAGTGACTCTGGGGGAGGTCTAACTGAAGCTTTCTTT.